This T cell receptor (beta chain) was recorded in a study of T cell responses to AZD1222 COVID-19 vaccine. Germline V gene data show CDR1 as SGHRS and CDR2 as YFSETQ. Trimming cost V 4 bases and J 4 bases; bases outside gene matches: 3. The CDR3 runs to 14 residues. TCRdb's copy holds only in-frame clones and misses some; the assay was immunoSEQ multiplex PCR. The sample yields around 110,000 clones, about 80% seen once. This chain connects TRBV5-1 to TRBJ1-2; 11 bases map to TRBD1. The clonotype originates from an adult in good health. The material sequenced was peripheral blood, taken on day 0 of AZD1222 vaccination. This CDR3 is CASSSGQGAYGYTF. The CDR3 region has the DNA TGCGCCAGCAGCAGCGGACAGGGGGCCTATGGCTACACCTTC.